A selection of T cell receptor beta chains follows, all from one sample in a study of cytomegalovirus exposure and HLA in healthy donors. Some clones are missing from TCRdb's copy, which holds only in-frame ones; the method was immunoSEQ multiplex PCR. Altogether some 130,000 clones are present, roughly four fifths being singletons, with the ten largest covering less than 10%. Sequencing was done on a sample of PBMCs. These receptor sequences come from a woman aged 45-59 years in good health and CMV-seropositive. CDR3s include the opening cysteine and the closing phenylalanine or tryptophan. Fields, in order: V gene, J gene, D gene, clone size, CDR3 DNA, CDR3 protein. A D gene is named only where the DNA matches it firmly. Clone size is shown for a subset of rows, as once, few, many or a class of expanded clone.

V gene: TRBV5-1; J gene: TRBJ1-2; D gene: -; clone size: -; CDR3 DNA: TGCGCCAGCAGCCCGGGTTGGAGTAGGAGCTATGGCTACACCTTC; CDR3 protein: CASSPGWSRSYGYTF
V gene: TRBV2; J gene: TRBJ1-2; D gene: -; clone size: -; CDR3 DNA: TGTGCCAGCAGTGAAGGGTCAGGGAGGGACTATGGCTACACCTTC; CDR3 protein: CASSEGSGRDYGYTF
V gene: TRBV6-4; J gene: TRBJ2-1; D gene: -; clone size: -; CDR3 DNA: TGTGCCAGCAGTGCCGACAGACACCACAATGAGCAGTTCTTC; CDR3 protein: CASSADRHHNEQFF
V gene: TRBV5-1; J gene: TRBJ1-1; D gene: -; clone size: -; CDR3 DNA: TGCGCCAGCAGCCCTCGTACAGGGAACACTGAAGCTTTCTTT; CDR3 protein: CASSPRTGNTEAFF
V gene: TRBV5-1; J gene: TRBJ2-3; D gene: -; clone size: few; CDR3 DNA: TGCGCCAGCAGCCTAAGGGCAGGGTCCCTGTCAGATACGCAGTATTTT; CDR3 protein: CASSLRAGSLSDTQYF
V gene: TRBV5-6; J gene: TRBJ1-5; D gene: -; clone size: once; CDR3 DNA: TGTGCCAGCAGCTTGGGGGGGGTCGGCAATCAGCCCCAGCATTTT; CDR3 protein: CASSLGGVGNQPQHF
V gene: TRBV5-4; J gene: TRBJ2-7; D gene: TRBD2; clone size: -; CDR3 DNA: TGTGCCAGCAGCTCGGGAGGGACTTCCTACGAGCAGTACTTC; CDR3 protein: CASSSGGTSYEQYF
V gene: TRBV4-1; J gene: TRBJ1-2; D gene: -; clone size: -; CDR3 DNA: TGCGCCAGCAGCCAAGAGTCCGGGACTAACTATGGCTACACCTTC; CDR3 protein: CASSQESGTNYGYTF
V gene: TRBV7-9; J gene: TRBJ2-7; D gene: TRBD1; clone size: -; CDR3 DNA: TGTGCCAGCAGCTTAAGAGGGACAGGGGAGTACGAGCAGTACTTC; CDR3 protein: CASSLRGTGEYEQYF
V gene: TRBV6-5; J gene: TRBJ2-2; D gene: -; clone size: -; CDR3 DNA: TGTGCCAGCAGCGCCGGGACACTGAACACCGGGGAGCTGTTTTTT; CDR3 protein: CASSAGTLNTGELFF
V gene: TRBV15; J gene: TRBJ1-5; D gene: -; clone size: -; CDR3 DNA: TGTGCCACCAGCAGAGAATGGATTGGGAGCGAGCAGCCCCAGCATTTT; CDR3 protein: CATSREWIGSEQPQHF
V gene: TRBV11-1; J gene: TRBJ1-1; D gene: TRBD1; clone size: -; CDR3 DNA: TGTGCCAGCAGCAGCCTAGGACAGGGCGCGGCTTTCTTT; CDR3 protein: CASSSLGQGAAFF
V gene: TRBV5-1; J gene: TRBJ2-7; D gene: TRBD2; clone size: -; CDR3 DNA: TGCGCCAGCAGCTCCGGACTAGGACTCTACGAGCAGTACTTC; CDR3 protein: CASSSGLGLYEQYF
V gene: TRBV5-8; J gene: TRBJ2-1; D gene: -; clone size: -; CDR3 DNA: TGTGCCAGCAGCTTGGCGGGGAAGATCGATGAGCAGTTCTTC; CDR3 protein: CASSLAGKIDEQFF
V gene: TRBV2; J gene: TRBJ2-7; D gene: TRBD1; clone size: -; CDR3 DNA: TGTGCCAGCACCGGGACAGGTTCCCTCGAGCAGTACTTC; CDR3 protein: CASTGTGSLEQYF
V gene: TRBV11-1; J gene: TRBJ2-1; D gene: -; clone size: few; CDR3 DNA: TGTGCCAGCAGCTTGGGGTGGCGGGACCCATACAATGAGCAGTTCTTC; CDR3 protein: CASSLGWRDPYNEQFF
V gene: TRBV4-1; J gene: TRBJ2-3; D gene: TRBD2; clone size: -; CDR3 DNA: TGCGCCAGCAGCCGGGGACTAGCGGGAGCAGATACGCAGTATTTT; CDR3 protein: CASSRGLAGADTQYF
V gene: TRBV9; J gene: TRBJ2-3; D gene: -; clone size: -; CDR3 DNA: TGTGCCAGCAGCGTAGCCTTAGGGGGGGTCCATACGCAGTATTTT; CDR3 protein: CASSVALGGVHTQYF
V gene: TRBV2; J gene: TRBJ1-5; D gene: -; clone size: -; CDR3 DNA: TGTGCCAGCAGTGAACCCCGCCGGAGGGGCAATCAGCCCCAGCATTTT; CDR3 protein: CASSEPRRRGNQPQHF
V gene: TRBV5-1; J gene: TRBJ1-3; D gene: TRBD1; clone size: once; CDR3 DNA: TGCGCCAGCGGACAGGGCTCTGGAAACACCATATATTTT; CDR3 protein: CASGQGSGNTIYF
V gene: TRBV7-8; J gene: TRBJ2-3; D gene: TRBD1; clone size: -; CDR3 DNA: TGTGCCAGCAGCTTATGGACAGGGGGTGGCACAGATACGCAGTATTTT; CDR3 protein: CASSLWTGGGTDTQYF
V gene: TRBV28; J gene: TRBJ1-2; D gene: TRBD1; clone size: -; CDR3 DNA: TGTGCCAGCAACTCACCGGGACAGGGGGCCCCCGCGGGCTATGGCTACACCTTC; CDR3 protein: CASNSPGQGAPAGYGYTF
V gene: TRBV30; J gene: TRBJ2-7; D gene: -; clone size: -; CDR3 DNA: TGTGCCTGGAGTTACCGGGAGACTACCTACGAGCAGTACTTC; CDR3 protein: CAWSYRETTYEQYF
V gene: TRBV30; J gene: TRBJ2-2; D gene: TRBD1; clone size: -; CDR3 DNA: TGTGCCTGGGGTGGGACAGGGAGAACCACCGGGGAGCTGTTTTTT; CDR3 protein: CAWGGTGRTTGELFF
V gene: TRBV29-1; J gene: TRBJ1-3; D gene: -; clone size: once; CDR3 DNA: TGCAGCGTTCAGGGTTTATCTGGAAACACCATATATTTT; CDR3 protein: CSVQGLSGNTIYF
V gene: TRBV2; J gene: TRBJ2-2; D gene: -; clone size: -; CDR3 DNA: TGTGCCAGCAAGAGGGAACGCACCGGGGAGCTGTTTTTT; CDR3 protein: CASKRERTGELFF
V gene: TRBV5-1; J gene: TRBJ2-1; D gene: -; clone size: -; CDR3 DNA: TGCGCCAGCAGCTGGGGGGGAGGGGGCTCCTACAATGAGCAGTTCTTC; CDR3 protein: CASSWGGGGSYNEQFF
V gene: TRBV2; J gene: TRBJ2-5; D gene: -; clone size: -; CDR3 DNA: TGTGCCAGCAGTTCAGACACCATCCAAGAGACCCAGTACTTC; CDR3 protein: CASSSDTIQETQYF
V gene: TRBV19; J gene: TRBJ1-1; D gene: TRBD1; clone size: -; CDR3 DNA: TGTGCCAGTAGTATAGTCGGGGGACAGCACACTGAAGCTTTCTTT; CDR3 protein: CASSIVGGQHTEAFF
V gene: TRBV6-5; J gene: TRBJ1-1; D gene: TRBD1; clone size: few; CDR3 DNA: TGTGCCAGCAGTTGGGGGACAGGGCGCAACACTGAAGCTTTCTTT; CDR3 protein: CASSWGTGRNTEAFF
V gene: TRBV18; J gene: TRBJ1-5; D gene: -; clone size: -; CDR3 DNA: TGTGCCAGCTCACCCACAACTCCAGTGGACAGCCAGCCCCAGCATTTT; CDR3 protein: CASSPTTPVDSQPQHF
V gene: TRBV19; J gene: TRBJ1-5; D gene: -; clone size: -; CDR3 DNA: TGTGCCAGTAGTATGGGGGCTCGGCAGCTCAATCAGCCCCAGCATTTT; CDR3 protein: CASSMGARQLNQPQHF
V gene: TRBV28; J gene: TRBJ2-1; D gene: -; clone size: -; CDR3 DNA: TGTGCCAGCAGTTTATTTCTCTCACTAAACAATGAGCAGTTCTTC; CDR3 protein: CASSLFLSLNNEQFF
V gene: TRBV7-3; J gene: TRBJ2-3; D gene: TRBD1; clone size: -; CDR3 DNA: TGTGCCAGCAGCTTAGACAGGGGTGCAGATACGCAGTATTTT; CDR3 protein: CASSLDRGADTQYF
V gene: TRBV6-1; J gene: TRBJ1-3; D gene: -; clone size: -; CDR3 DNA: TGTGCCAGCAACCAGCTGGGGGGTCTAGGAAACACCATATATTTT; CDR3 protein: CASNQLGGLGNTIYF
V gene: TRBV7-2; J gene: TRBJ2-7; D gene: TRBD1; clone size: -; CDR3 DNA: TGTGCCAGCAGCTTAGCGGGGACAGCATCCTACGAGCAGTACTTC; CDR3 protein: CASSLAGTASYEQYF
V gene: TRBV18; J gene: TRBJ2-1; D gene: -; clone size: -; CDR3 DNA: TGTGCCAGCTCACCATCCCTCCCTACCCTCAATGAGCAGTTCTTC; CDR3 protein: CASSPSLPTLNEQFF
V gene: TRBV7-9; J gene: TRBJ1-3; D gene: -; clone size: -; CDR3 DNA: TGTGCCAGCGACGAACCAGGGATAGCTGGAAACACCATATATTTT; CDR3 protein: CASDEPGIAGNTIYF
V gene: TRBV5-1; J gene: TRBJ2-5; D gene: TRBD1; clone size: -; CDR3 DNA: TGCGCCAGCAGCGTCCTACAGGGGTGGGAGACCCAGTACTTC; CDR3 protein: CASSVLQGWETQYF
V gene: TRBV11-2; J gene: TRBJ2-7; D gene: -; clone size: -; CDR3 DNA: TGTGCCAGCAGCTTCTTAGTCGAGCAGTACTTC; CDR3 protein: CASSFLVEQYF
V gene: TRBV6-5; J gene: TRBJ1-2; D gene: TRBD1; clone size: -; CDR3 DNA: TGTGCCAGCAGTTACTCGAACAGGGGGAGCGGCTACACCTTC; CDR3 protein: CASSYSNRGSGYTF
V gene: TRBV7-3; J gene: TRBJ2-3; D gene: TRBD2; clone size: -; CDR3 DNA: TGTGCCAGCAGCTCATCTAGGACTAGCGATACGCAGTATTTT; CDR3 protein: CASSSSRTSDTQYF
V gene: TRBV19; J gene: TRBJ1-5; D gene: -; clone size: -; CDR3 DNA: TGTGCCAGTAGTATCCGGGAAAATCAGCCCCAGCATTTT; CDR3 protein: CASSIRENQPQHF
V gene: TRBV28; J gene: TRBJ1-1; D gene: -; clone size: -; CDR3 DNA: TGTGCCAGCAGTCCATTTCGGACAGCCGGACCCACTGAAGCTTTCTTT; CDR3 protein: CASSPFRTAGPTEAFF
V gene: TRBV5-4; J gene: TRBJ1-6; D gene: -; clone size: -; CDR3 DNA: TGTGCCAGCAGCCTCACAGACTATAATTCACCCCTCCACTTT; CDR3 protein: CASSLTDYNSPLHF
V gene: TRBV5-1; J gene: TRBJ1-4; D gene: -; clone size: -; CDR3 DNA: TGCGCCAGCAGCCCGTCCGGGTTTGAAAAACTGTTTTTT; CDR3 protein: CASSPSGFEKLFF
V gene: TRBV18; J gene: TRBJ2-1; D gene: TRBD2; clone size: -; CDR3 DNA: TGTGCCAGCTCACCCTTTAGCGGGAGGAGCTCCTACAATGAGCAGTTCTTC; CDR3 protein: CASSPFSGRSSYNEQFF
V gene: TRBV9; J gene: TRBJ2-1; D gene: -; clone size: -; CDR3 DNA: TGTGCCAGCAGCGTAGGGGCTAGCGCCAATGAGCAGTTCTTC; CDR3 protein: CASSVGASANEQFF
V gene: TRBV30; J gene: TRBJ1-1; D gene: -; clone size: -; CDR3 DNA: TGTGCCTGCCCCGATACCAGCGGTATGAACACTGAAGCTTTCTTT; CDR3 protein: CACPDTSGMNTEAFF
V gene: TRBV29-1; J gene: TRBJ1-4; D gene: TRBD1; clone size: -; CDR3 DNA: TGCAGCGCTCGACCCGGGACAGGGAGTGAAAAACTGTTTTTT; CDR3 protein: CSARPGTGSEKLFF
V gene: TRBV6-1; J gene: TRBJ1-2; D gene: -; clone size: -; CDR3 DNA: TGTGCCAGCAGTGAATACAGGGTAGGCGGCTACACCTTC; CDR3 protein: CASSEYRVGGYTF